Listed below are T cell receptor beta chains from one sample, sequenced in a study of naive and memory T cell subsets. Using its own MiXCR run on the UMI-ligation and nested PCR reads, TCRdb lists one record per CDR3 protein. The sample carries 10,000 or so distinct CDR3 sequences, roughly 5.7% recorded once. Sequencing was carried out using CD4+ TEMRA cells from blood. These receptors all come from a human donor in good health. Both conserved end residues are part of each CDR3. D genes are given only for firm matches. Clone size is not always given. Where it is, it says once, few, many or a class for expanded clones.

>TRBJ2-7|medium-sized|TRBD2|TRBV20-1
TGCAGTGCGACAGCGGGAGGGGGCGAGCAGTACTTC
CSATAGGGEQYF
>TRBJ2-7|many|TRBD1|TRBV6-1
TGTGCCAGCTCACCGGGACAGGGTCCCACCTACGAGCAGTACTTC
CASSPGQGPTYEQYF
>TRBJ1-4|many|NA|TRBV4-3
TGCGCCAGCAGCCAAGAAGTCCCTCTGAGAGAAAAACTGTTTTTT
CASSQEVPLREKLFF
>TRBJ1-3|many|NA|TRBV25-1
TGTGCCAGCAGTGATTTTTCAGGGGCTGGAAACACCATATATTTT
CASSDFSGAGNTIYF
>TRBJ1-2|many|NA|TRBV5-6
TGTGCCAGCAGGCGCCCAGGGATCCGCGACGGTGGCTACACCTTC
CASRRPGIRDGGYTF
>TRBJ2-3|NA|TRBD1|TRBV20-1
TGCAGTGCGAGTCCCGGGACAGGGGGTACAGATACGCAGTATTTT
CSASPGTGGTDTQYF
>TRBJ1-5|NA|NA|TRBV20-1
TGCAGTGCGCAAGAAGGGTCCAGTTATAGCAATCAGCCCCAGCATTTT
CSAQEGSSYSNQPQHF
>TRBJ1-1|many|TRBD1|TRBV7-2
TGTGCCAGCAGCGTCCCACAGGGGGCTGAAGCTTTCTTT
CASSVPQGAEAFF
>TRBJ2-3|NA|NA|TRBV5-1
TGCGCCAGCAGCTTGGCGAGAGATACTAGCACAGATACGCAGTATTTT
CASSLARDTSTDTQYF
>TRBJ1-1|NA|NA|TRBV27
TGTGCCAGCAGTTCAACAAAGGGAGGGTCGAACACTGAAGCTTTCTTT
CASSSTKGGSNTEAFF
>TRBJ2-5|many|NA|TRBV3-1
TGTGCCAGCAGCCAAAAAGAGAAACTAGCAACGACGATGGGAGAGACCCAGTACTTC
CASSQKEKLATTMGETQYF
>TRBJ2-2|few|TRBD2|TRBV7-9
TGTGCCAGCAGCTTGGCCAGCGGGGGGGCCGGCGGGGAGCTGTTTTTT
CASSLASGGAGGELFF
>TRBJ1-2|many|NA|TRBV12-3/TRBV12-4
TGTGCCAGCAGTTTTCCGGGACGCTTGTATGGCTACACCTTC
CASSFPGRLYGYTF
>TRBJ2-7|many|NA|TRBV19
TGTGCCAGTAGTGCCGACAGGAGCTCCTACGAGCAGTACTTC
CASSADRSSYEQYF
>TRBJ2-3|many|TRBD2|TRBV5-1
TGCGCCAGCAGCTTGTCTAGCGGGGGCACAGATACGCAGTATTTT
CASSLSSGGTDTQYF
>TRBJ1-6|many|NA|TRBV9
TGTGCCAGCAGCGACAGACAGTCACCAAATTCACCCCTCCACTTT
CASSDRQSPNSPLHF
>TRBJ2-1|many|NA|TRBV4-3
TGCGCCAGCAGCCCTGCCCTATTAGAGGATAATGAGCAGTTCTTC
CASSPALLEDNEQFF
>TRBJ2-5|many|TRBD1|TRBV4-3
TGCGCCAGCAGCCGAAACAGGGGATCGGAGACCCAGTACTTC
CASSRNRGSETQYF
>TRBJ2-1|few|NA|TRBV6-2/TRBV6-3
TGTGCCAGCAGTAGACCGGGACCCCTCGGAGGGGATGAGCAGTTCTTC
CASSRPGPLGGDEQFF
>TRBJ2-3|NA|NA|TRBV5-1
TGCGCCAGCAGCTTGGCCACAGATACGCAGTATTTT
CASSLATDTQYF
>TRBJ1-2|many|TRBD1|TRBV29-1
TGCAGCGCCTGGACAGGGACTAACTATGGCTACACCTTC
CSAWTGTNYGYTF
>TRBJ2-1|NA|TRBD2|TRBV7-2
TGTGCCAGCAGCTTAGTGTCTAGCGGGAACAATGAGCAGTTCTTC
CASSLVSSGNNEQFF
>TRBJ2-1|many|TRBD2|TRBV9
TGTGCCAGCAGCGTAGGCCCACTAGCGGGGGGATCTAATGAGCAGTTCTTC
CASSVGPLAGGSNEQFF
>TRBJ2-5|few|NA|TRBV7-2
TGTGCCACTATCCCTGCGTCAGCCCAAGGGGCCCAGTACTTC
CATIPASAQGAQYF
>TRBJ2-3|NA|NA|TRBV19
TGTGCCAGTAGTACAGACCACACAGATACGCAGTATTTT
CASSTDHTDTQYF
>TRBJ2-6|few|NA|TRBV12-3/TRBV12-4
TGTGCCAGCAGAAGGACAGCTGGGGCCAACGTCCTGACTTTC
CASRRTAGANVLTF